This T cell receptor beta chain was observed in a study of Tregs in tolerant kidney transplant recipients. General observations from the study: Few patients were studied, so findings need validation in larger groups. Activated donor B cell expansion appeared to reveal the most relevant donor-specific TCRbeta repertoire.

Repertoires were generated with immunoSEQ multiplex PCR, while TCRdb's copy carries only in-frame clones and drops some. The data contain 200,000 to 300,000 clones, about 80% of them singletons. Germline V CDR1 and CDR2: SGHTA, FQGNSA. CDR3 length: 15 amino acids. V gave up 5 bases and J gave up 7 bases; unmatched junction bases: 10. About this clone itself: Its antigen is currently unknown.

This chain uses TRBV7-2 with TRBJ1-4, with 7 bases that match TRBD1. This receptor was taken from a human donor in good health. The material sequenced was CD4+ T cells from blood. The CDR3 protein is CASSIGQAVGEKLFF. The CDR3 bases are TGTGCCAGCAGCATTGGACAGGCAGTGGGTGAAAAACTGTTTTTT.